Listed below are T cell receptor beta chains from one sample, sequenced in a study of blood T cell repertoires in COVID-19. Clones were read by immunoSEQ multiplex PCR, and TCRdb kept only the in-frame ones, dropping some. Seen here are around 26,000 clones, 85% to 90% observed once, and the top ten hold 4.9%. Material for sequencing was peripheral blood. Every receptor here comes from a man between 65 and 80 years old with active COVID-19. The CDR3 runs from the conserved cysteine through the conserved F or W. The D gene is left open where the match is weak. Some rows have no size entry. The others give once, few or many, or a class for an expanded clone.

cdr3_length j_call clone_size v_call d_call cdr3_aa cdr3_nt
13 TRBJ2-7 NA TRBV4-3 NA CASSQGTVHEQYF TGCGCCAGCAGCCAAGGGACAGTCCACGAGCAGTACTTC
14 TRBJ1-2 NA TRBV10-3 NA CATLKGQDSYGYTF TGTGCCACCTTAAAGGGGCAGGACAGCTATGGCTACACCTTC
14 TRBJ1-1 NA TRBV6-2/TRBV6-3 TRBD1 CASSITRGHSLSFF TGTGCCAGCAGTATTACCAGGGGGCACTCATTATCTTTCTTT
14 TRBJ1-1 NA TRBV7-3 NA CASSPAVRGTEAFF TGTGCCAGCAGCCCTGCCGTACGGGGTACTGAAGCTTTCTTT
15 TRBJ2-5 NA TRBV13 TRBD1 CASSRRNRGRETQYF TGTGCCAGCAGCAGAAGAAACAGGGGGCGAGAGACCCAGTACTTC
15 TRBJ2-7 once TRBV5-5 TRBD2 CASTLAGATSYEQYF TGTGCCAGCACCTTAGCGGGGGCCACCTCCTACGAGCAGTACTTC
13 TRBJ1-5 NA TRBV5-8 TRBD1 CASNRGLGQPQHF TGTGCCAGCAACAGGGGGCTCGGTCAGCCCCAGCATTTT
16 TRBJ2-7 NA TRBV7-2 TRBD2 CASSLREGNPSYEQYF TGTGCCAGCAGCTTAAGGGAGGGAAACCCCTCCTACGAGCAGTACTTC
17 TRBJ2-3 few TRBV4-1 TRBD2 CASSPDGLAGSTDTQYF TGCGCCAGCAGCCCAGACGGACTAGCGGGCTCCACAGATACGCAGTATTTT
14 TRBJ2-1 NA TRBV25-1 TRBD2 CASQAGGPYNEQFF TGTGCCAGCCAAGCGGGGGGGCCCTACAATGAGCAGTTCTTC
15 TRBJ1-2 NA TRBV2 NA CASSVQEGSNYGYTF TGTGCCAGCAGTGTGCAGGAGGGTTCTAACTATGGCTACACCTTC
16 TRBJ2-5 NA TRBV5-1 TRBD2 CASSSTGTSVQETQYF TGCGCCAGCAGCTCAACCGGGACTAGCGTCCAAGAGACCCAGTACTTC
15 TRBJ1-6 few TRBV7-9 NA CASSLFTDSHSPLHF TGTGCCAGCAGCTTATTTACAGACAGTCATTCACCCCTCCACTTT
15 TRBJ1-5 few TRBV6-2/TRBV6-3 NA CASSDAGYSNQPQHF TGTGCCAGCAGTGACGCAGGATATAGCAATCAGCCCCAGCATTTT
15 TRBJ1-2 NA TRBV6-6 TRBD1 CASSSLHQGAYGYTF TGTGCCAGCAGTTCACTACACCAGGGGGCCTATGGCTACACCTTC
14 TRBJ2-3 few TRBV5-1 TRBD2 CASSLSGSTDTQYF TGCGCCAGCAGTCTTAGCGGGAGCACAGATACGCAGTATTTT
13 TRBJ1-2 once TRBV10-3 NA CAISEDTNYGYTF TGTGCCATCAGTGAGGACACTAACTATGGCTACACCTTC
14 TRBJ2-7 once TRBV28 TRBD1 CASSLGQGPYEQYF TGTGCCAGCAGTTTGGGACAGGGACCCTACGAGCAGTACTTC
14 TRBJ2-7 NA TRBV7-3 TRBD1 CASSEGQGVQQQYF TGTGCCAGCAGCGAGGGACAGGGGGTGCAGCAGCAGTACTTC
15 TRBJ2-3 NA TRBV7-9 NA CASSLFQTSTDTQYF TGTGCCAGCAGCCTATTTCAAACGAGCACAGATACGCAGTATTTT
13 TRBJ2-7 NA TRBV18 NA CASSSRENYEQYF TGTGCCAGCTCATCAAGAGAAAACTACGAGCAGTACTTC
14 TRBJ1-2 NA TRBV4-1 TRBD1 CASSPGQRVVDYTF TGCGCCAGCTCCCCGGGACAGCGTGTGGTTGACTACACCTTC
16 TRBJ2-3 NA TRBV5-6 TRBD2 CASSLVSGGPGDTQYF TGTGCCAGCAGCTTGGTTAGCGGGGGGCCGGGAGATACGCAGTATTTT
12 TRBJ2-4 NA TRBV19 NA CASSSQGNIQYF TGTGCCAGTAGTAGTCAGGGAAACATTCAGTACTTC
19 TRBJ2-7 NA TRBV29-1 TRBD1 CSVAGQGIVWGSKSYEQYF TGCAGCGTTGCGGGACAGGGGATAGTTTGGGGGTCTAAATCCTACGAGCAGTACTTC
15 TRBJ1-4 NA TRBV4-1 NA CASSHLDGVNEKLFF TGCGCCAGCAGCCACCTCGACGGAGTTAATGAAAAACTGTTTTTT
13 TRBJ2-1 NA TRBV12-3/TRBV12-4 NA CATSNRAYNEQFF TGTGCCACCTCGAACAGGGCCTACAATGAGCAGTTCTTC
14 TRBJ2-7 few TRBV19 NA CASSAQQATYEQYF TGTGCCAGTAGTGCCCAACAGGCAACCTACGAGCAGTACTTC
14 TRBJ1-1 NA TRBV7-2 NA CASSWFGVGTEAFF TGTGCCAGCAGCTGGTTCGGGGTGGGCACTGAAGCTTTCTTT
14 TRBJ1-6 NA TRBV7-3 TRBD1 CASSPRDRASPLHF TGTGCCAGCAGCCCCCGGGACAGGGCTTCACCCCTCCACTTT
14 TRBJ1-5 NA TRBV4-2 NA CASSQGQVNQPQHF TGTGCCAGCAGCCAAGGACAGGTCAATCAGCCCCAGCATTTT
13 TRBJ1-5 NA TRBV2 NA CASRDDRNQPQHF TGTGCCAGCAGAGATGACAGGAATCAGCCCCAGCATTTT